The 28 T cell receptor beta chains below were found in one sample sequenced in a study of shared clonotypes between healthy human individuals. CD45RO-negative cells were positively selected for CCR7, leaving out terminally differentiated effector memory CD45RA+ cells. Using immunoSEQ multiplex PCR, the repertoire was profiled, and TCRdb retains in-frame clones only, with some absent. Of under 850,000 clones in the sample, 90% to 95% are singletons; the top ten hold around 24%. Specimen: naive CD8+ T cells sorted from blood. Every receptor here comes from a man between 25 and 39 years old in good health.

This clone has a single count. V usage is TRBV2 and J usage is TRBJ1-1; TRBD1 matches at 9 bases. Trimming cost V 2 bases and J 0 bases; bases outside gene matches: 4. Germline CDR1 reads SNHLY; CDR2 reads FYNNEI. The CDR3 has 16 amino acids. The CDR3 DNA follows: TGTGCCAGCAGTGAATTAGGACAGGGGATGAACACTGAAGCTTTCTTT. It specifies CASSELGQGMNTEAFF.

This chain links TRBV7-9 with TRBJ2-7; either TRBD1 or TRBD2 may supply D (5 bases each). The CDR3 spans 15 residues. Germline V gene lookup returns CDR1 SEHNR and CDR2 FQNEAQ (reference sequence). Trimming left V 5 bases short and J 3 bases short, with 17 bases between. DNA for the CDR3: TGTGCCAGCAGCGACGGGGCTATCGGGAACTACGAGCAGTACTTC. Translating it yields CASSDGAIGNYEQYF.

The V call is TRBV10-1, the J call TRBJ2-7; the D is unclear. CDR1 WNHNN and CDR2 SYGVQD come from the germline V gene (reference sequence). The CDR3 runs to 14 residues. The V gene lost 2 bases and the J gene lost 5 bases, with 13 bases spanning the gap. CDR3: CASSETQTRDEQYF. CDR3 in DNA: TGCGCCAGCAGTGAGACGCAGACGAGAGACGAGCAGTACTTC.

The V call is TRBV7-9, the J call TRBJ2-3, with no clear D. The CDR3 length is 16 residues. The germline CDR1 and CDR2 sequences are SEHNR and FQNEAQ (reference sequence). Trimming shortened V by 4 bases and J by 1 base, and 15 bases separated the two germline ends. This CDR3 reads CASSYTVRAGTDTQYF. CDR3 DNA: TGTGCCAGCAGCTATACTGTAAGAGCCGGCACAGATACGCAGTATTTT. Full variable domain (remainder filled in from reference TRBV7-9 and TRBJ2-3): DTGVSQNPRHKITKRGQNVTFRCDPISEHNRLYWYRQTLGQGPEFLTYFQNEAQLEKSRLLSDRFSAERPKGSFSTLEIQRTEQGDSAMYLCASSYTVRAGTDTQYFGPGTRLTVL.

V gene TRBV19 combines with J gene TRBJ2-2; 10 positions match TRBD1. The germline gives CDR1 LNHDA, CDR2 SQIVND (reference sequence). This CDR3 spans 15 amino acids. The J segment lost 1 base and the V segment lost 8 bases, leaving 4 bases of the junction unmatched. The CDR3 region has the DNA TGTGCCAGTTGGACAGGGGGGCTGAACACCGGGGAGCTGTTTTTT. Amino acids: CASWTGGLNTGELFF.

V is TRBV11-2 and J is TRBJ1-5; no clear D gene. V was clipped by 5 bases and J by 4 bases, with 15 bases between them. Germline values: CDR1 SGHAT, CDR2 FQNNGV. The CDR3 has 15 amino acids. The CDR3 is CASSPGGEVNQPQHF. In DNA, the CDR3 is TGTGCCAGCAGCCCAGGCGGGGAGGTTAATCAGCCCCAGCATTTT.

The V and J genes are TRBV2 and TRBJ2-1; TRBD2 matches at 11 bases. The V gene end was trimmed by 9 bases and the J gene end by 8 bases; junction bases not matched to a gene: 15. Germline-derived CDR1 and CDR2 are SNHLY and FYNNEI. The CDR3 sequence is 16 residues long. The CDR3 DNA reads TGTGCCAGGGGGCCTATAGCGGGAGGGCCAGGGGATGAGCAGTTCTTC. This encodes CARGPIAGGPGDEQFF.

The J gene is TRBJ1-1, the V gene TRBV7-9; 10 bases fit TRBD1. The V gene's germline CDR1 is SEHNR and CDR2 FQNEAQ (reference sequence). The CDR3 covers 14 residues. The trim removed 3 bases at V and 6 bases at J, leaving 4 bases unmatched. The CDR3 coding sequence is TGTGCCAGCAGCTTGGGACAGGGGTACTCTGAAGCTTTCTTT. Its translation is CASSLGQGYSEAFF.

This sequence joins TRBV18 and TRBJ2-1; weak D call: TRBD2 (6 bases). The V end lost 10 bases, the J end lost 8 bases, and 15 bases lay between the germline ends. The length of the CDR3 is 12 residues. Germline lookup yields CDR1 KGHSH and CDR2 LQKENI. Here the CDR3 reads CATLLGTDEQFF. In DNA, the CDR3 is TGTGCCACCCTACTAGGGACTGATGAGCAGTTCTTC. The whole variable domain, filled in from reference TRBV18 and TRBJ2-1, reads NAGVMQNPRHLVRRRGQEARLRCSPMKGHSHVYWYRQLPEEGLKFMVYLQKENIIDESGMPKERFSAEFPKEGPSILRIQQVVRGDSAAYFCATLLGTDEQFFGPGTRLTVL.

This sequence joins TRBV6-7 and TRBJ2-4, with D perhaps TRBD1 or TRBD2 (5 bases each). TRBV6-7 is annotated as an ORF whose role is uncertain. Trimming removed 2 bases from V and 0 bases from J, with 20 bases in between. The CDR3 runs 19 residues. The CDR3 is CASSYVQGQSGLAKNIQYF. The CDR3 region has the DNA TGTGCCAGCAGTTACGTGCAGGGCCAAAGCGGACTAGCCAAAAACATTCAGTACTTC.

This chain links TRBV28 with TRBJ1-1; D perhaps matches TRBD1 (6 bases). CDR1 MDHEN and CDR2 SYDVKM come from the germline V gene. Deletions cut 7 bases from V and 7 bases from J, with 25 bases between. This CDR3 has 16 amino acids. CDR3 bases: TGTGCCAGCACCTCTGGCCCAGGGGCGCATAAGAATGAAGCTTTCTTT. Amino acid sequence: CASTSGPGAHKNEAFF. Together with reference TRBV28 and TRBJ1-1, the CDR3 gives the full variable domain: DVKVTQSSRYLVKRTGEKVFLECVQDMDHENMFWYRQDPGLGLRLIYFSYDVKMKEKGDIPEGYSVSREKKERFSLILESASTNQTSMYLCASTSGPGAHKNEAFFGQGTRLTVV.

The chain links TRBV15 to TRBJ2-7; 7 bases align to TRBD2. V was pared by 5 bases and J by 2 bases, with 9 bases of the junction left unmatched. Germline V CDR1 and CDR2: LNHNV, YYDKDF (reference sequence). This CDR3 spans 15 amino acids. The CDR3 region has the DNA TGTGCCACCAGCTCATGGGGAGGGCCTGCCTACGAGCAGTACTTC. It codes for CATSSWGGPAYEQYF.

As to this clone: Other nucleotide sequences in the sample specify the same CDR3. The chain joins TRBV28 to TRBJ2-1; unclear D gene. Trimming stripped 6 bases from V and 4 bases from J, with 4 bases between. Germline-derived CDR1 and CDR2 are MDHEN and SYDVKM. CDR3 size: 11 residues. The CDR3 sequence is CASRRYNEQFF. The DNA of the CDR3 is TGTGCCAGCAGACGGTACAATGAGCAGTTCTTC. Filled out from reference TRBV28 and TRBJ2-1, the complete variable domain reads DVKVTQSSRYLVKRTGEKVFLECVQDMDHENMFWYRQDPGLGLRLIYFSYDVKMKEKGDIPEGYSVSREKKERFSLILESASTNQTSMYLCASRRYNEQFFGPGTRLTVL.

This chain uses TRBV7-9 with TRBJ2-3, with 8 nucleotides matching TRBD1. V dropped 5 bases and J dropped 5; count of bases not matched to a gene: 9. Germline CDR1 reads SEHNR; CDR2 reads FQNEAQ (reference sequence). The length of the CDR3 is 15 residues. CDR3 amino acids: CASSPMDRDGDTQYF. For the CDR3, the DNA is TGTGCCAGCAGCCCGATGGACAGGGACGGAGATACGCAGTATTTT.

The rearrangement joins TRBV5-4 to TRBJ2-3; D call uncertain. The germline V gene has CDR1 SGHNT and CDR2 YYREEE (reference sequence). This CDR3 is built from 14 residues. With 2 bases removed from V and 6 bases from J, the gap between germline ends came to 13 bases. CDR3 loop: CASSLEVAGDTQYF. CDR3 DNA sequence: TGTGCCAGCAGCTTAGAAGTGGCCGGGGATACGCAGTATTTT.

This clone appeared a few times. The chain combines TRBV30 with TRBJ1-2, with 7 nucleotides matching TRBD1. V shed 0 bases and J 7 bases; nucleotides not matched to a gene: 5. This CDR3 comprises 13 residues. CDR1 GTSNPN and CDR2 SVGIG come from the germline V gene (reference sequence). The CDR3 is CAWSVGTVGGYTF. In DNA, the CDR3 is TGTGCCTGGAGTGTTGGGACAGTTGGTGGCTACACCTTC.

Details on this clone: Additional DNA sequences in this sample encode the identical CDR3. Written as DNA, the CDR3 is TGTGCCAGCAGCTTGGGGGAGGAGCAGTACTTC. Its protein is CASSLGEEQYF. J is TRBJ2-7 and V is TRBV5-6, with D possibly being TRBD2 (5 bases). The CDR3 is made up of 11 amino acids. Trimming shortened V by 0 bases and J by 7 bases, and 5 bases separated the two germline ends. Germline values: CDR1 SGHDT, CDR2 YYEEEE.

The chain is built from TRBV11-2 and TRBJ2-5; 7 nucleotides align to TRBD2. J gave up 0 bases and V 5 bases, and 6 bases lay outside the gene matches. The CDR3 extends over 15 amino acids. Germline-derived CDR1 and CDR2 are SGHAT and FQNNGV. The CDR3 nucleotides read TGTGCCAGCAGCCTAAGAGCGGGATACCAAGAGACCCAGTACTTC. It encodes CASSLRAGYQETQYF.

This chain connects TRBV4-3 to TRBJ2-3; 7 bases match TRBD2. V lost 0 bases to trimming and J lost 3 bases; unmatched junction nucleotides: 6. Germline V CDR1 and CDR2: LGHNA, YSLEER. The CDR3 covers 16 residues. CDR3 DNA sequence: TGCGCCAGCAGCCAAGAAAACTGGCGGGGGACAGATACGCAGTATTTT. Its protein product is CASSQENWRGTDTQYF.

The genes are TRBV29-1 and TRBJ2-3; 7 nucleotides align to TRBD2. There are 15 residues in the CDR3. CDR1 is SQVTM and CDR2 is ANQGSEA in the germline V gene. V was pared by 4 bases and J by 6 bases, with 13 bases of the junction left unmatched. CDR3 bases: TGCAGCGTTGTCACACTAGCGCTGGACGTGGATACGCAGTATTTT. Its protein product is CSVVTLALDVDTQYF.

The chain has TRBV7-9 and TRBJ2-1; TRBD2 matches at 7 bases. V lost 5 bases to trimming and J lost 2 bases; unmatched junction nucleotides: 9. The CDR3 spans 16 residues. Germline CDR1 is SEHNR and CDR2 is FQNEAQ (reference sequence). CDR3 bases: TGTGCCAGCAGCGGAAGAGCGGGATTAACCTACAATGAGCAGTTCTTC. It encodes CASSGRAGLTYNEQFF.

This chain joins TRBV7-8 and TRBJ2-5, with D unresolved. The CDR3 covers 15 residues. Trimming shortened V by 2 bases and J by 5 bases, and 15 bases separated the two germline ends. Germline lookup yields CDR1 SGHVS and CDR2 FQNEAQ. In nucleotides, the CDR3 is TGTGCCAGCAGCTTATTTAAAGTTGTCGGGGAGACCCAGTACTTC. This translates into CASSLFKVVGETQYF. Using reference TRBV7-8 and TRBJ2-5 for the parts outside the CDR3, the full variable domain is GAGVSQSPRYKVAKRGQDVALRCDPISGHVSLFWYQQALGQGPEFLTYFQNEAQLDKSGLPSDRFFAERPEGSVSTLKIQRTQQEDSAVYLCASSLFKVVGETQYFGPGTRLLVL.

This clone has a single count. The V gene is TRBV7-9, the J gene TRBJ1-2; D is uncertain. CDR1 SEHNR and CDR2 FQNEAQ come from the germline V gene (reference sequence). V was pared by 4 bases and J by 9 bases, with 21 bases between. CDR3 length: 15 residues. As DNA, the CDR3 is TGTGCCAGCAGCTACGAACGGACCAACCTCGGTAGCTACACCTTC. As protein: CASSYERTNLGSYTF.

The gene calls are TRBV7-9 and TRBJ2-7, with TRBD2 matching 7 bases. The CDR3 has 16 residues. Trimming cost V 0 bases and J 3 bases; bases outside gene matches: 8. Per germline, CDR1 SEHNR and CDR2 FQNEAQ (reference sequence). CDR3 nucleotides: TGTGCCAGCAGCTTAGCGGCGGGAGAGCTCTTCTACGAGCAGTACTTC. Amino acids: CASSLAAGELFYEQYF.

The CDR3, as DNA: TGCGCCAGCTCGGTAACGAACACCTACGAGCAGTACTTC. Translation gives CASSVTNTYEQYF. The rearrangement links TRBV10-1 to TRBJ2-7, with unresolved D. Trimming removed 8 bases at V and 2 bases at J, with 13 bases between. The CDR3 runs to 13 residues. Per germline, CDR1 WNHNN and CDR2 SYGVQD (reference sequence).

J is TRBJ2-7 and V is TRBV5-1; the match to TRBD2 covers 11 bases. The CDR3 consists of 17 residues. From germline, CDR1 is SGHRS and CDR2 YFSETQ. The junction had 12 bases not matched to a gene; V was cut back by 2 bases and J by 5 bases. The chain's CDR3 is CASSLEGLAALGDEQYF. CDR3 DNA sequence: TGCGCCAGCAGCTTAGAGGGACTAGCGGCTCTCGGGGACGAGCAGTACTTC.

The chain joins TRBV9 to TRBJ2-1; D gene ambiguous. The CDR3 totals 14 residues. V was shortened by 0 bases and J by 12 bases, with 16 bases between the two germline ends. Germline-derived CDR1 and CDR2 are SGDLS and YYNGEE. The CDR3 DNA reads TGTGCCAGCAGCGTAGAGATCGGAGACCCTTGGCAGTTCTTC. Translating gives CASSVEIGDPWQFF.

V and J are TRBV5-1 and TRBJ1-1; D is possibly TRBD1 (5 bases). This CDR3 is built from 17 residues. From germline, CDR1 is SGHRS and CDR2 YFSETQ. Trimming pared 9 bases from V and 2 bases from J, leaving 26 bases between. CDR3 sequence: CATRVSSYGGVNTEAFF. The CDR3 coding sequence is TGCGCCACCAGAGTCTCGAGTTACGGGGGTGTAAACACTGAAGCTTTCTTT.